This is a list of T cell receptor beta chains from one sample in a study of blood T cell repertoires in COVID-19. Repertoires were generated with immunoSEQ multiplex PCR, while TCRdb's copy carries only in-frame clones and drops some. The sample gives around 56,000 clones, roughly 79% of which show up once; 3.2% is in the top ten. Sequencing was performed on peripheral blood. These receptors were collected from a man between 60 and 75 years old with acute or convalescent COVID-19. CDR3s include the opening cysteine and the closing phenylalanine or tryptophan. A D gene is named only where the DNA matches it firmly. A clone size is listed for some rows: how often the clone was seen (once, few, many), or a class if it is expanded.

V gene	D gene	J gene	clone size	CDR3 protein	CDR3 DNA
TRBV18	.	TRBJ1-3	.	CASSPGRSTGNTIYF	TGTGCCAGCTCACCAGGGAGATCGACTGGAAACACCATATATTTT
TRBV5-8	TRBD1	TRBJ1-5	.	CASSLGHLTGYDDQPQHF	TGTGCCAGCAGCTTGGGCCACCTGACAGGGTACGACGATCAGCCCCAGCATTTT
TRBV5-1	TRBD1	TRBJ2-7	.	CASSSGQGASYEQYF	TGCGCCAGCAGCTCGGGACAGGGGGCCTCCTACGAGCAGTACTTC
TRBV9	TRBD2	TRBJ2-1	.	CASSTLAGGSRNEQFF	TGTGCCAGCAGCACCCTAGCGGGGGGGAGTCGGAATGAGCAGTTCTTC
TRBV6-5	TRBD2	TRBJ2-2	.	CASKWTSGGQGELFF	TGTGCCAGCAAGTGGACTAGCGGGGGCCAGGGGGAGCTGTTTTTT
TRBV20-1	.	TRBJ1-2	.	CSVGGTGYTF	TGCAGCGTAGGCGGGACCGGCTACACCTTC
TRBV29-1	.	TRBJ2-5	once	CSVPRQQETQYF	TGCAGCGTTCCCCGACAGCAAGAGACCCAGTACTTC
TRBV7-8	.	TRBJ1-1	.	CASSPQMNTEAFF	TGTGCCAGCAGCCCCCAAATGAACACTGAAGCTTTCTTT
TRBV5-1	.	TRBJ1-1	.	CASAKAGARNTEAFF	TGCGCCAGCGCGAAAGCAGGGGCACGGAACACTGAAGCTTTCTTT
TRBV7-3	.	TRBJ2-3	.	CASSLQGREDTQYF	TGTGCCAGCAGCTTACAGGGGAGGGAAGATACGCAGTATTTT
TRBV11-3	.	TRBJ2-1	few	CASSFGGSYNEQFF	TGTGCCAGCAGCTTCGGAGGGTCCTACAATGAGCAGTTCTTC
TRBV5-1	.	TRBJ2-2	few	CASSSSGTGELFF	TGCGCCAGCAGCTCAAGCGGCACCGGGGAGCTGTTTTTT
TRBV11-2	TRBD1	TRBJ1-6	.	CASSLDRAGQGFPLHF	TGTGCCAGCAGCTTAGATAGGGCGGGACAGGGATTCCCCCTCCACTTT
TRBV29-1	TRBD2	TRBJ2-3	.	CSAREGGRTDTQYF	TGCAGCGCGCGGGAGGGGGGGCGAACAGATACGCAGTATTTT
TRBV12-3/TRBV12-4	TRBD2	TRBJ2-1	.	CATRLARDEQFF	TGTGCCACCCGACTAGCGAGGGATGAGCAGTTCTTC
TRBV7-2	TRBD2	TRBJ2-3	.	CASSPRAGGTDTQYF	TGTGCCAGCAGCCCACGGGCGGGGGGCACAGATACGCAGTATTTT